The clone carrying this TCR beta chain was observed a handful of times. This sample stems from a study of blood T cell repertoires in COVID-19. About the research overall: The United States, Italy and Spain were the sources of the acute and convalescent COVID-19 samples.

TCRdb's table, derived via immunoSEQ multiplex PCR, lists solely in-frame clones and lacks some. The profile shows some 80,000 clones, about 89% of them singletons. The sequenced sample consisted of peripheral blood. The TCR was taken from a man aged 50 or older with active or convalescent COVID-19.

The CDR3 DNA is TGTGCCAGCAGCTTGGGGACAGGGTCGGTCACAGATACGCAGTATTTT. Encoded protein: CASSLGTGSVTDTQYF. This chain uses TRBV11-3 with TRBJ2-3; 9 nucleotides match TRBD1. V lost 3 bases and J lost 2; bases outside the gene matches: 6. From germline, CDR1 is SGHNT and CDR2 YENEEA. CDR3 length equals 16 residues.